This T cell receptor (beta chain) came from a study of T cell repertoires in cytomegalovirus infection. Study-wide findings and caveats: Dominating the ex vivo response were TCR beta clonotypes that were CMV-specific and HLA-C-restricted.

Via MiXCR, TCRdb re-called the reads, giving one row per CDR3 protein. The sample shows approximately 120,000 distinct CDR3 sequences, about 30% of them seen only once. Trimming took 3 bases from V and 7 from J, leaving 6 bases between them. Germline lookup yields CDR1 LGHNA and CDR2 YNFKEQ. The length of the CDR3 is 12 residues. Only a few counts were recorded for this clonotype. Its cognate antigen is unknown. The chain joins TRBV4-2 to TRBJ1-4; the D is unclear. The clonotype was recovered from a human donor in good health (CMV status not recorded). Some clones in this sample may be carry-over from other donors' samples. This material consisted of CD8+ T cells from cultured PBMCs, taken from culture after CMV antigen stimulation. The CDR3 is CASSQLSEKLFF. The DNA of the CDR3 is TGTGCCAGCAGCCAGCTAAGTGAAAAACTGTTTTTT.